This T cell receptor beta chain originates from a study of blood T cell repertoires in COVID-19. Study context: T cells, B-cell-depleted T cells, or PBMCs supplied cDNA or gDNA.

This table comes from immunoSEQ multiplex PCR, and its TCRdb copy is limited to in-frame clones, with some not included. The profile shows approximately 45,000 clones, about 88% of them singletons. The CDR3 totals 12 residues. CDR1 is SEHNR and CDR2 is FQNEAQ in the germline V gene (reference sequence). V was pared by 1 base and J by 6 bases, with 4 bases between. This chain connects TRBV7-9 to TRBJ1-5; D unclear. The source material was peripheral blood. The TCR originated in a man in his forties or fifties with active COVID-19. The CDR3 here is CASSLGAQPQHF. As DNA, the CDR3 is TGTGCCAGCAGCTTAGGAGCTCAGCCCCAGCATTTT.